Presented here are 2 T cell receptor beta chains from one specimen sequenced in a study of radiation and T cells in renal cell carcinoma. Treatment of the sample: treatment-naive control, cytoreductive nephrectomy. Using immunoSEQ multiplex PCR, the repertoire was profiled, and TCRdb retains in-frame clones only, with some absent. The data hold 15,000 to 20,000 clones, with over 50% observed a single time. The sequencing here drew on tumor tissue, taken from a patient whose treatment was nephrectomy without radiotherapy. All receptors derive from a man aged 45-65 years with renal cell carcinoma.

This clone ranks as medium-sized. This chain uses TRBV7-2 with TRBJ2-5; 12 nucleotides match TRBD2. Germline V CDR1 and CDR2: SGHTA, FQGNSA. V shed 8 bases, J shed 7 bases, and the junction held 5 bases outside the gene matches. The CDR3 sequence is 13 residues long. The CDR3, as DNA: TGTGCCAGCGGGACTAGCGGGTCTGTGACCCAGTACTTC. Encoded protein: CASGTSGSVTQYF. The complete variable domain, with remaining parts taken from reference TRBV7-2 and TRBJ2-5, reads GAGVSQSPSNKVTEKGKDVELRCDPISGHTALYWYRQSLGQGLEFLIYFQGNSAPDKSGLPSDRFSAERTGGSVSTLTIQRTQQEDSAVYLCASGTSGSVTQYFGPGTRLLVL.

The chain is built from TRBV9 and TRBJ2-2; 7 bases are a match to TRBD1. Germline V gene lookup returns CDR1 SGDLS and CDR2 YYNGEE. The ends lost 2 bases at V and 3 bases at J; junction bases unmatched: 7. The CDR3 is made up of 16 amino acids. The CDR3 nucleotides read TGTGCCAGCAGCGTGGGGACAGACCCCGACACCGGGGAGCTGTTTTTT. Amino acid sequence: CASSVGTDPDTGELFF.